Below, one T cell receptor beta chain is given with its context. The data stem from a study of regulatory T cells in long-lasting Graves disease. Described time point: newly diagnosed GD, antithyroid drugs for less than 3 months. The TCR library was made from RNA extracted from PBMCs. Through Arm-PCR of CDR3 regions and iRepertoire HTBI primers, TCR beta libraries were built. TCRdb re-called the multiplex PCR reads through MiXCR, storing one row per CDR3 protein. This table holds 350,000 to 550,000 distinct CDR3 sequences, 15% found once. These data were also reused for a study on T cells in Graves' hyperthyroidism and ophthalmopathy. That paper adds: These patients, aged 18 to 65, had recently diagnosed hyperthyroidism lasting under 2 months.

The sample here was peripheral blood mononuclear cells (PBMCs), taken at new diagnosis, from a patient treated with antithyroid drugs. The receptor was isolated from a woman aged 30 to 39 with Graves disease.

DNA for the CDR3: TGTGCCAGCAGGAGGGGACAGGGGTCAGATACGCAGTATTTT. It specifies CASRRGQGSDTQYF. This rearrangement joins TRBV6-1 to TRBJ2-3; 10 bases align to TRBD1. Germline assignment: CDR1 MNHNS and CDR2 SASEGT. Trimming removed 6 bases from V and 4 bases from J; junction bases left unmatched: 4. This CDR3 has 14 residues.